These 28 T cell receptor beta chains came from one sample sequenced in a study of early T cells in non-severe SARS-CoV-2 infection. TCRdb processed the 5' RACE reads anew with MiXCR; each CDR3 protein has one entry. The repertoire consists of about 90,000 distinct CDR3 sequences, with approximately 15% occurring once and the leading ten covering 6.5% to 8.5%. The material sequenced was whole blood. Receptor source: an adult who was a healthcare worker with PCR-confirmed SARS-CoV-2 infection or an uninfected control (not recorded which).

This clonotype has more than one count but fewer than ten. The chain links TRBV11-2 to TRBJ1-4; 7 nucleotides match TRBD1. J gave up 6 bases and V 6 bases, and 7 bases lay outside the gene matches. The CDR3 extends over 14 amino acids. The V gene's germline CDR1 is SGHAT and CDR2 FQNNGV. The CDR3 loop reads CASRTGLDDEKLFF. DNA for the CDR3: TGTGCCAGCAGGACAGGGTTAGACGATGAAAAACTGTTTTTT.

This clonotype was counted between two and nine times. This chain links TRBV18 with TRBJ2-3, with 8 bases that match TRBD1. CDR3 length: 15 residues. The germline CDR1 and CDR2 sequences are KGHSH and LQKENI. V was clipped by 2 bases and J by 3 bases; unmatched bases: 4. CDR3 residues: CASSPTDRETDTQYF. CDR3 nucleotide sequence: TGTGCCAGCTCACCAACGGACAGGGAGACAGATACGCAGTATTTT.

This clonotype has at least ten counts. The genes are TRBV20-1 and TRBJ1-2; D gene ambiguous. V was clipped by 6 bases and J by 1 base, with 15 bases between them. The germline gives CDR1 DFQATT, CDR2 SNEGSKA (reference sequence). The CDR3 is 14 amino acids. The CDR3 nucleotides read TGCAGTGCCGAGACAACCCACATTAACTATGGCTACACCTTC. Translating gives CSAETTHINYGYTF.

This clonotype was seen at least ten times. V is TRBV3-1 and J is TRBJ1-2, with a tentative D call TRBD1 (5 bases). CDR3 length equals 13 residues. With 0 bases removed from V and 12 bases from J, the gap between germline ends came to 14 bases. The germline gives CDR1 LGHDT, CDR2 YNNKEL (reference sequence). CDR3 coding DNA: TGTGCCAGCAGCCAAGACGTCGTCAGGGAGCACACCTTC. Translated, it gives CASSQDVVREHTF.

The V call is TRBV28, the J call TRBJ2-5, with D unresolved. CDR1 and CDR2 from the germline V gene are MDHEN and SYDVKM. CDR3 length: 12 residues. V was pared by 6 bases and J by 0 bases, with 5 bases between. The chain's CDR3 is CASSINQETQYF. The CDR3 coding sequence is TGTGCCAGCAGCATAAACCAAGAGACCCAGTACTTC.

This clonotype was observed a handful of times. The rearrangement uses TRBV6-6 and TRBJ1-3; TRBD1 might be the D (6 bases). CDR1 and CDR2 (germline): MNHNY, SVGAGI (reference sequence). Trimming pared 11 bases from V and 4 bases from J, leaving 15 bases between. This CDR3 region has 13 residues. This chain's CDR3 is CAARTAEGNTIYF. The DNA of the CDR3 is TGTGCCGCCCGGACAGCCGAAGGAAACACCATATATTTT.

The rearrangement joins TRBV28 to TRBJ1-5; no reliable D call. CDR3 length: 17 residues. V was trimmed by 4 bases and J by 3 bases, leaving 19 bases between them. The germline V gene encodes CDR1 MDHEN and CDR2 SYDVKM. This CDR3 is CASSYEPGPTFNQPQHF. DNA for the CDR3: TGTGCCAGCAGTTACGAACCGGGCCCTACCTTCAATCAGCCCCAGCATTTT.

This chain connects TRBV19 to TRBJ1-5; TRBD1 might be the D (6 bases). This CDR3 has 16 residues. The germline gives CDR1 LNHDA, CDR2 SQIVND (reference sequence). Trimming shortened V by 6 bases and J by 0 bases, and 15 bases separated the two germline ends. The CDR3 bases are TGTGCCAGTAGGGGACACCTTAGTTATAGCAATCAGCCCCAGCATTTT. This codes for CASRGHLSYSNQPQHF. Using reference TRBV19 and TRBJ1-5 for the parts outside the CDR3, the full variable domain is DGGITQSPKYLFRKEGQNVTLSCEQNLNHDAMYWYRQDPGQGLRLIYYSQIVNDFQKGDIAEGYSVSREKKESFPLTVTSAQKNPTAFYLCASRGHLSYSNQPQHFGDGTRLSIL.

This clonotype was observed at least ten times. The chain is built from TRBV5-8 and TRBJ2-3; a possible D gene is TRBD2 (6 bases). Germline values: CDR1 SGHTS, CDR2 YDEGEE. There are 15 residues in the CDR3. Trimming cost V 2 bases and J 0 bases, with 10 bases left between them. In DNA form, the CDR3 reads TGTGCCAGCAGCTTTAGGCTAGCGAGCACAGATACGCAGTATTTT. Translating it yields CASSFRLASTDTQYF.

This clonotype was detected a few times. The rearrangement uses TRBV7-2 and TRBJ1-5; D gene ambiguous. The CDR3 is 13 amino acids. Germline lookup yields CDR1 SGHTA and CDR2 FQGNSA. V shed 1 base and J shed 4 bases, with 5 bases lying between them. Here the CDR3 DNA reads TGTGCCAGCAGCTTAGGTGCAAATCAGCCCCAGCATTTT. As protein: CASSLGANQPQHF.

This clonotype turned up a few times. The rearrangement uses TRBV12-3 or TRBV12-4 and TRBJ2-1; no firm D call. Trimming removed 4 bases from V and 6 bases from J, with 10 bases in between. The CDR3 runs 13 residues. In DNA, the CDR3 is TGTGCCAGCAGTTCGCGAAATTTCAATGAGCAGTTCTTC. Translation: CASSSRNFNEQFF.

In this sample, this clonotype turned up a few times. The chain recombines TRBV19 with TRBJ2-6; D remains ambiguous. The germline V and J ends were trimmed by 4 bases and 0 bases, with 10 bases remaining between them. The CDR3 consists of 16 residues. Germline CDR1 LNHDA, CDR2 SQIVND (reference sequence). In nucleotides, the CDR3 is TGTGCCAGTAGTAGAAAACAGATCTCTGGGGCCAACGTCCTGACTTTC. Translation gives CASSRKQISGANVLTF.

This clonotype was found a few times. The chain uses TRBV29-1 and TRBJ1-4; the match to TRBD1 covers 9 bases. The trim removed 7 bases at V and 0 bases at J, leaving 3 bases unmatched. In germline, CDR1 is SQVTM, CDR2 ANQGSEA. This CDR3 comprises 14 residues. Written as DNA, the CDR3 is TGCAGCGCCGGGACAGGGACAACTAATGAAAAACTGTTTTTT. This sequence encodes CSAGTGTTNEKLFF.

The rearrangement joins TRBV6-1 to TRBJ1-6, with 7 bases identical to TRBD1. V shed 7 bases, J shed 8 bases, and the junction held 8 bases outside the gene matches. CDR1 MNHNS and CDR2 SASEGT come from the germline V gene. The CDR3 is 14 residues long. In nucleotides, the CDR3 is TGTGCCAGCACTCCCGGGACAGTAGATTCACCCCTCCACTTT. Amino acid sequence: CASTPGTVDSPLHF.

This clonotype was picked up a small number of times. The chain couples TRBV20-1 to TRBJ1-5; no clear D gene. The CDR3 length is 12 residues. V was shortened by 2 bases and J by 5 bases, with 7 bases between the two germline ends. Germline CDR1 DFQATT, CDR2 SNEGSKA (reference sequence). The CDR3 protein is CSARTGDQPQHF. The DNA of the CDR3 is TGCAGTGCTAGAACCGGGGATCAGCCCCAGCATTTT.

The CDR3 nucleotides are TGTGCCAGCAGCAGCGAGGTGCAGTATTTT. Translation: CASSSEVQYF. The chain carries TRBV7-9 and TRBJ2-3, with unresolved D. Trimming removed 5 bases at V and 11 bases at J, with 8 bases between. CDR1 is SEHNR and CDR2 is FQNEAQ in the germline V gene (reference sequence). This CDR3 region has 10 residues.

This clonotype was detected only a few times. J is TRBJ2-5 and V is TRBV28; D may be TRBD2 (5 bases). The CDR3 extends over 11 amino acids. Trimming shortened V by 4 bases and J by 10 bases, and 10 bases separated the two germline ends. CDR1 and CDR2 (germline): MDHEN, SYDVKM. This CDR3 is CASSSSRDQYF. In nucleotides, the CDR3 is TGTGCCAGCAGTTCCTCCCGGGACCAGTACTTC.

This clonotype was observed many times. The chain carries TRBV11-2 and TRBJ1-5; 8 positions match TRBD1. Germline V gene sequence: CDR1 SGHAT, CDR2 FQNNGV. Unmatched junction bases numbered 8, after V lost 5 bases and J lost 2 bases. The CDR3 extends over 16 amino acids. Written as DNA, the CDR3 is TGTGCCAGCAGCCGTTTCGGACAGGGCGGCAATCAGCCCCAGCATTTT. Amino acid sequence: CASSRFGQGGNQPQHF.

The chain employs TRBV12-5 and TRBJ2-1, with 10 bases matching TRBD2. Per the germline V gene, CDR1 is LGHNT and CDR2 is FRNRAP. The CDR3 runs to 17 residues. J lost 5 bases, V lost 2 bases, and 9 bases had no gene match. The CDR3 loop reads CASGLSRPGLANNEQFF. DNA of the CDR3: TGTGCTAGTGGTTTGTCCCGTCCGGGACTAGCGAACAATGAGCAGTTCTTC.

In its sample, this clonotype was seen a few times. The CDR3 coding sequence is TGCGCCAGCAGTGAGTTGGAGGGAGTGGGTACAGATACGCAGTATTTT. Translated, it gives CASSELEGVGTDTQYF. This chain links TRBV10-1 with TRBJ2-3, with TRBD2 as a possible D gene (6 bases). V was shortened by 1 base and J by 3 bases, with 14 bases between the two germline ends. Germline V CDR1 and CDR2: WNHNN, SYGVQD (reference sequence). This CDR3 is built from 16 residues.

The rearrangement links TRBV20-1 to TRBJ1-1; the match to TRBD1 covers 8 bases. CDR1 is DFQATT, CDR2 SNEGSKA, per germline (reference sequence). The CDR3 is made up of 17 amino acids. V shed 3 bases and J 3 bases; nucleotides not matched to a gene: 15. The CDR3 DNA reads TGCAGTGCTAGGTCAATTAGGACAGGGAAGGGATACACTGAAGCTTTCTTT. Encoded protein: CSARSIRTGKGYTEAFF.

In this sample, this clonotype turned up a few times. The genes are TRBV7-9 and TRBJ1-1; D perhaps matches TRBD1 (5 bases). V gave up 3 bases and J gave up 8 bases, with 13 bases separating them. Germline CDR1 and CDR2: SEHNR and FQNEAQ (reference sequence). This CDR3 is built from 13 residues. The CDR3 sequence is CASSFSGSEEAFF. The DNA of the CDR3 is TGTGCCAGCAGCTTCTCAGGGTCCGAGGAAGCTTTCTTT. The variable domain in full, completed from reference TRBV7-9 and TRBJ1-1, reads DTGVSQNPRHKITKRGQNVTFRCDPISEHNRLYWYRQTLGQGPEFLTYFQNEAQLEKSRLLSDRFSAERPKGSFSTLEIQRTEQGDSAMYLCASSFSGSEEAFFGQGTRLTVV.

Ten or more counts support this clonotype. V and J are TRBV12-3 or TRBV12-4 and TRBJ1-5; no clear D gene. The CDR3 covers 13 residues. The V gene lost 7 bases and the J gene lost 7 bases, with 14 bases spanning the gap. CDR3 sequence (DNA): TGTGCCAGCACCTCCCCGGGGTTGCAGCCCCAGCATTTT. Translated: CASTSPGLQPQHF.

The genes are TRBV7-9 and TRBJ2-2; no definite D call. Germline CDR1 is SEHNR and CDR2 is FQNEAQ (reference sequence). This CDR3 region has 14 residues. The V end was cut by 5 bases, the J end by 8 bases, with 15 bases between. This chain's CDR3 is CASSSVLGSGELFF. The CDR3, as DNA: TGTGCCAGCAGCAGCGTTTTGGGGTCTGGGGAGCTGTTTTTT.

CDR3 coding DNA: TGTGCCATCAGTGAGTCGGGCGGGAACGAGCAGTACTTC. Translation: CAISESGGNEQYF. The chain carries TRBV10-3 and TRBJ2-7; possibly TRBD2 for D (6 bases). The CDR3 runs 13 residues. CDR1 is ENHRY and CDR2 is SYGVKD in the germline V gene. V was cut by 0 bases and J by 5 bases, with 8 bases left in between.

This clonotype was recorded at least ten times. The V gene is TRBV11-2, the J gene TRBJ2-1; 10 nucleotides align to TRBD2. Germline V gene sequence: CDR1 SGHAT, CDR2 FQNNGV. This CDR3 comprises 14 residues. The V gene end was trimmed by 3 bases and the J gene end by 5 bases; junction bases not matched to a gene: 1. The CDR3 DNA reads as TGTGCCAGCAGCTTTACTAGCGGGAACAATGAGCAGTTCTTC. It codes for CASSFTSGNNEQFF.

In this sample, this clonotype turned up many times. The chain's CDR3 is CASSFAGGKETQYF. CDR3 nucleotide sequence: TGTGCCAGCAGTTTCGCAGGGGGCAAGGAGACCCAGTACTTC. The chain combines TRBV12-3 or TRBV12-4 with TRBJ2-5, with 8 bases identical to TRBD1. V gave up 3 bases and J gave up 5 bases; unmatched junction bases: 5. The CDR3 extends over 14 amino acids.

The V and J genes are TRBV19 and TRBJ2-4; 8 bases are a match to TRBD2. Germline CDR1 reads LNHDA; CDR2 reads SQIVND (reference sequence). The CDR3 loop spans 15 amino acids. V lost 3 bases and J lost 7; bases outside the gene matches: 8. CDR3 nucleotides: TGTGCCAGTAGTATTTCTTTACTAGCGGCGAACATTCAGTACTTC. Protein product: CASSISLLAANIQYF.